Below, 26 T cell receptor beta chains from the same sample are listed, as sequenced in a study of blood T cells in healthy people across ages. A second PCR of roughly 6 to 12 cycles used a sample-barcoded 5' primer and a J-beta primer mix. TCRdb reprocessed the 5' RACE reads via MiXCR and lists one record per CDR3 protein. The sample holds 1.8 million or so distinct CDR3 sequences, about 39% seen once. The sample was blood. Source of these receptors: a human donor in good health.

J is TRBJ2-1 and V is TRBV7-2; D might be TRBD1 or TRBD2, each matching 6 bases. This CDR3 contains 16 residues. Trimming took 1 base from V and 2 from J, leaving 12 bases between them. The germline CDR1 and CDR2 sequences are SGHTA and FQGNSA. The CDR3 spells CASSLEGGTTYNEQFF. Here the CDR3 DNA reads TGTGCCAGCAGCTTAGAGGGCGGGACAACCTACAATGAGCAGTTCTTC.

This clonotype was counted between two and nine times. The DNA for the CDR3 is TGTGCCAGCAGCAAAAGCGGGGGGGATTACGAGCAGTACTTC. Protein sequence: CASSKSGGDYEQYF. The V call is TRBV7-2, the J call TRBJ2-7; 10 nucleotides agree with TRBD2. J gave up 4 bases and V 5 bases, and 5 bases lay outside the gene matches. This CDR3 comprises 14 residues. Germline CDR1 SGHTA, CDR2 FQGNSA. Together with reference TRBV7-2 and TRBJ2-7, the CDR3 gives the full variable domain: GAGVSQSPSNKVTEKGKDVELRCDPISGHTALYWYRQSLGQGLEFLIYFQGNSAPDKSGLPSDRFSAERTGGSVSTLTIQRTQQEDSAVYLCASSKSGGDYEQYFGPGTRLTVT.

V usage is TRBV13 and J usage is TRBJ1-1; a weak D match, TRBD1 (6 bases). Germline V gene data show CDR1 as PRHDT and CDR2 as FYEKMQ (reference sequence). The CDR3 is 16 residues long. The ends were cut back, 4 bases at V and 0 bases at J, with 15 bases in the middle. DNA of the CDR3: TGTGCCAGCAGCTCGGACGGACAGCTAATGAACACTGAAGCTTTCTTT. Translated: CASSSDGQLMNTEAFF.

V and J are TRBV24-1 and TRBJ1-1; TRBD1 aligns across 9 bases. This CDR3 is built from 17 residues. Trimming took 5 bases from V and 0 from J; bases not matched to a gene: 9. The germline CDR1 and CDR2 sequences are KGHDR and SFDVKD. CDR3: CATSAPGQGTMNTEAFF. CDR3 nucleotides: TGTGCCACCAGTGCCCCGGGACAGGGTACCATGAACACTGAAGCTTTCTTT.

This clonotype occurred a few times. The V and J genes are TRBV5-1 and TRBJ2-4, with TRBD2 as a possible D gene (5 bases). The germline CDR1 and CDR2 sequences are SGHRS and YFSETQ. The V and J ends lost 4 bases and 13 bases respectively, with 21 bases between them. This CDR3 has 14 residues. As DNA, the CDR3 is TGCGCCAGCAGCCCGGGATCCTTATACAATGAGCAGTACTTC. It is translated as CASSPGSLYNEQYF.

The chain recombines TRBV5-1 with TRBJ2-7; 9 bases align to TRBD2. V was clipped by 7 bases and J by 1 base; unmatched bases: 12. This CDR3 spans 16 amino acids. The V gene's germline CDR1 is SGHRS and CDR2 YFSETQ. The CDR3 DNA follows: TGCGCCAGCCGGCGCTTAAGCGGGGGGCTTTCCTACGAGCAGTACTTC. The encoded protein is CASRRLSGGLSYEQYF.

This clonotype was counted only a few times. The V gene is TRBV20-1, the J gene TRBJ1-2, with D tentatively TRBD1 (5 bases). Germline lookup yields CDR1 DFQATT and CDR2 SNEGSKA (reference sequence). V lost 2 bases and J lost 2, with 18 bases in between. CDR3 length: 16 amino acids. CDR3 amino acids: CSARSRGLSWNYGYTF. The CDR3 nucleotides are TGCAGTGCTAGAAGTCGGGGCCTAAGTTGGAACTATGGCTACACCTTC.

This CDR3 is CASSHPNRGWYGYTF. The DNA of the CDR3 is TGTGCCAGCAGCCATCCTAACAGGGGATGGTATGGCTACACCTTC. V usage is TRBV3-1 and J usage is TRBJ1-2; 7 bases match TRBD1. Germline V CDR1 and CDR2: LGHDT, YNNKEL (reference sequence). The CDR3 sequence is 15 residues long. Losses at the gene ends were 3 bases for V and 5 bases for J; bases not matched to a gene: 9.

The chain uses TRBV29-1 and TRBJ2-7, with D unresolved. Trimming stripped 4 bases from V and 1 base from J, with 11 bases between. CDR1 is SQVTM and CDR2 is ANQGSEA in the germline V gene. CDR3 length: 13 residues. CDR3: CSVGVRPSYEQYF. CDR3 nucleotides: TGCAGCGTTGGAGTGAGGCCTTCCTACGAGCAGTACTTC.

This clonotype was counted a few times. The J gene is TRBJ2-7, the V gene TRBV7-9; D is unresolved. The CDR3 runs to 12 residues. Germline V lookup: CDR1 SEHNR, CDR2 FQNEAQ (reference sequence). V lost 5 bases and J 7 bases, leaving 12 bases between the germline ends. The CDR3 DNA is TGTGCCAGCAGCCCACTCCAGCGTGAGCAGTACTTC. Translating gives CASSPLQREQYF.

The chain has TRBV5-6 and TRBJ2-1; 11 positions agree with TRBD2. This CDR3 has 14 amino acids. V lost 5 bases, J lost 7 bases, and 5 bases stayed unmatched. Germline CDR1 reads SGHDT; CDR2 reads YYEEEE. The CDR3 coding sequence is TGTGCCAGCAGGGGGACTAGCGGATGTAATGAGCAGTTCTTC. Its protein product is CASRGTSGCNEQFF.

CDR3 sequence: CASSQGQHLYPYEQYF. CDR3 nucleotide sequence: TGTGCCAGCAGCCAAGGCCAACACCTCTACCCCTACGAGCAGTACTTC. The chain joins TRBV4-2 to TRBJ2-7; D remains unclear. The CDR3 is 16 amino acids. V was cut by 1 base and J by 2 bases, with 15 bases left in between. CDR1 and CDR2 (germline): LGHNA, YNFKEQ.

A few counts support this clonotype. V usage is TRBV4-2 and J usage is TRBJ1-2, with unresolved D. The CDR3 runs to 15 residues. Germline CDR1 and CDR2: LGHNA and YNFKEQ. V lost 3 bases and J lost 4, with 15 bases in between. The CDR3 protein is CASSQNFRESYGYTF. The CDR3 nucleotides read TGTGCCAGCAGCCAGAATTTCCGGGAGAGCTATGGCTACACCTTC.

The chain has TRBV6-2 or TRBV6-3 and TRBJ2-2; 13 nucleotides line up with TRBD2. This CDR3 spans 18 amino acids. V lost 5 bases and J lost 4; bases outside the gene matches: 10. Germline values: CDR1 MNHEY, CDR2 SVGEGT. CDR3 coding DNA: TGTGCCAGCAGTACGGGACTAGCGGGGTTGTTCGGCACCGGGGAGCTGTTTTTT. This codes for CASSTGLAGLFGTGELFF.

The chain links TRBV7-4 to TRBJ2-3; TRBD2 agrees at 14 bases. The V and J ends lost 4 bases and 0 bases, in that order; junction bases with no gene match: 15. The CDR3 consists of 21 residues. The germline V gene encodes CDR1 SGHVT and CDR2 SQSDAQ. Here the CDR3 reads CASSSNTGRTSGGLSTDTQYF. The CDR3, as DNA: TGTGCCAGCAGCTCTAACACCGGCCGGACTAGCGGGGGGCTGAGCACAGATACGCAGTATTTT.

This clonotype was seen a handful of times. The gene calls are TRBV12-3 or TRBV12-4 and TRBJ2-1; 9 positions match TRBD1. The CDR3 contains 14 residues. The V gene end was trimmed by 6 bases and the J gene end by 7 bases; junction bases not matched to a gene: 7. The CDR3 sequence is CASREQGAGNEQFF. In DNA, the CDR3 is TGTGCCAGCAGGGAACAGGGGGCGGGTAATGAGCAGTTCTTC.

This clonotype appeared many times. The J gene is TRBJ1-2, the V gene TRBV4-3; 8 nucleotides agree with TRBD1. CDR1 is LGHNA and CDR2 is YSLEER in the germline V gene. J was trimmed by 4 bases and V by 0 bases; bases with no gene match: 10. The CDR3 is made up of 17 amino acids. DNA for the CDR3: TGCGCCAGCAGCCAAGAAGTCAGGACAGGGTACCCCTATGGCTACACCTTC. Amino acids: CASSQEVRTGYPYGYTF.

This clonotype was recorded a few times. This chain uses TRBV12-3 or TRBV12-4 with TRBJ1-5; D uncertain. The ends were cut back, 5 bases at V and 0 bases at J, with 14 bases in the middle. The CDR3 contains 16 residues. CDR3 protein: CASSKGSWYSNQPQHF. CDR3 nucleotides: TGTGCCAGCAGTAAAGGGAGTTGGTATAGCAATCAGCCCCAGCATTTT.

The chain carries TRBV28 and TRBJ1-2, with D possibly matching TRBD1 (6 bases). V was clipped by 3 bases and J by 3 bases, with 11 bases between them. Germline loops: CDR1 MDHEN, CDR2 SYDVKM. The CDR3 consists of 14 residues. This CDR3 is CASSLTTGHYGYTF. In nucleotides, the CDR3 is TGTGCCAGCAGTTTGACGACAGGCCACTATGGCTACACCTTC.

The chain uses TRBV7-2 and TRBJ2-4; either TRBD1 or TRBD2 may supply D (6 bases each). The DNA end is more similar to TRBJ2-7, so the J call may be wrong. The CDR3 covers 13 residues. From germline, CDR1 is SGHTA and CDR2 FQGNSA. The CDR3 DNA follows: TGTGCCAGCAGCTTAAGGGGGGACCACGAGCAGTACTTC. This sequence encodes CASSLRGDHEQYF.

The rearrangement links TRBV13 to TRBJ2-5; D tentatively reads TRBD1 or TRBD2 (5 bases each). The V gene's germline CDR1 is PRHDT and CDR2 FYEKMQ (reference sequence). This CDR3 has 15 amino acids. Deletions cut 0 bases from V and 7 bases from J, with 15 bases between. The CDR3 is CASSLGRGPSGTQYF. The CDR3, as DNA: TGTGCCAGCAGCTTAGGCCGGGGCCCATCGGGGACCCAGTACTTC.

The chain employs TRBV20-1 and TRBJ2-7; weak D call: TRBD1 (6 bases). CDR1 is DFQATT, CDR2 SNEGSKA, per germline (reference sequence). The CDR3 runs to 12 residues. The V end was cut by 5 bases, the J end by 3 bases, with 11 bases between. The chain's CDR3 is CSAARDNYEQYF. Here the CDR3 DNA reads TGCAGTGCTGCTAGGGACAACTACGAGCAGTACTTC.

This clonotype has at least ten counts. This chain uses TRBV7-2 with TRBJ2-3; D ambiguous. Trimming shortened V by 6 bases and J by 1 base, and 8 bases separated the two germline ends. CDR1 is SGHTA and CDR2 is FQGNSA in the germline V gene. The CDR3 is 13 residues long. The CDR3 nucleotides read TGTGCCAGCAGTCTCGTACGCACAGATACGCAGTATTTT. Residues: CASSLVRTDTQYF.

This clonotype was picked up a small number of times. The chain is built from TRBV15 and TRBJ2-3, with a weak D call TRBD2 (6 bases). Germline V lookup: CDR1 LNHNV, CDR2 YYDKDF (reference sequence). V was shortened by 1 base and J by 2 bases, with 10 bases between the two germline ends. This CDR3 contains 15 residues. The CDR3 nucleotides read TGTGCCACCAGCAGAGTATTAGCGGCCACAGATACGCAGTATTTT. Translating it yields CATSRVLAATDTQYF.

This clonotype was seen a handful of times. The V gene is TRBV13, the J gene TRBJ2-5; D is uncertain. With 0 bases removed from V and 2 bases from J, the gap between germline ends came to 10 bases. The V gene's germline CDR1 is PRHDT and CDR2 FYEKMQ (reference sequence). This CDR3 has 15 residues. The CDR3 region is CASSLGVAVQETQYF. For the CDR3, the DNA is TGTGCCAGCAGCTTAGGGGTAGCAGTTCAAGAGACCCAGTACTTC. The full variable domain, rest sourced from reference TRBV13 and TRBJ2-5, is AAGVIQSPRHLIKEKRETATLKCYPIPRHDTVYWYQQGPGQDPQFLISFYEKMQSDKGSIPDRFSAQQFSDYHSELNMSSLELGDSALYFCASSLGVAVQETQYFGPGTRLLVL.

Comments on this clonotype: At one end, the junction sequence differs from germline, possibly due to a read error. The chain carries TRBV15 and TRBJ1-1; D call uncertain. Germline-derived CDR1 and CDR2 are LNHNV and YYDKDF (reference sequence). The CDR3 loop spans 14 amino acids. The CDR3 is CAASLLPSGTEAFF. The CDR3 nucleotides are TGTGCCGCCAGCTTACTACCCAGTGGCACTGAAGCTTTCTTT.